This TCR beta chain is from a study of T cells in tumors after PD-1 blockade. Background on the study: Some patients also took daily vismodegib 150 mg during anti-PD-1 treatment.

TCRdb's table, derived via immunoSEQ multiplex PCR, lists solely in-frame clones and lacks some. The repertoire includes 45,000 to 50,000 clones, 70% to 85% of them detected once, and roughly 9.4% sits in the top ten. Genomic DNA template from tumor biopsies or peripheral blood, roughly 616 ng to 6,500 ng input. CDR3 length: 15 amino acids. The germline gives CDR1 MDHEN, CDR2 SYDVKM. J gave up 1 base and V 3 bases, and 4 bases lay outside the gene matches. A note on this clone: Its specificity is unknown.

Findings and limits, study-wide: Peripheral recruitment is suggested, as some novel exhausted tumor clones were in pre-treatment blood.

The sequencing here drew on PBMCs, taken before anti-PD-1 therapy. The chain uses TRBV28 and TRBJ2-7, with 9 bases lining up with TRBD2. This TCR was recovered from a human donor with advanced basal cell or squamous cell carcinoma (not recorded which). DNA of the CDR3: TGTGCCAGCAGTTTGGGACTAGCCTTGTCCTACGAGCAGTACTTC. Translating gives CASSLGLALSYEQYF.